These T cell receptor beta chains were read from a single sample in a study of OX40 agonist ivuxolimab in advanced cancers. Method: immunoSEQ multiplex PCR; TCRdb's copy keeps in-frame clones and lacks some. The sample holds about 74,000 clones; 80% to 90% are singletons and the top ten take approximately 7%. This specimen was CD4+ or CD8+ T cells sorted from blood, taken in a trial of the OX40 agonist ivuxolimab. The receptors come from an adult with an advanced solid tumor such as melanoma, head and neck, liver or kidney cancer. The CDR3 runs from the conserved cysteine through the conserved F or W. D genes are given only for firm matches. Clone size is not always given. Where it is, it says once, few, many or a class for expanded clones.

14	TRBV4-3	TRBJ2-2	.	.	CASSQDRHTGELFF	TGCGCCAGCAGCCAAGATAGACACACCGGGGAGCTGTTTTTT
19	TRBV7-9	TRBJ2-3	TRBD2	few	CASSFPVGGTSSSTDTQYF	TGTGCCAGCAGCTTCCCCGTGGGGGGGACTTCCTCTAGCACAGATACGCAGTATTTT
14	TRBV13	TRBJ1-5	.	.	CASSLQGSNQPQHF	TGTGCCAGCAGCCTACAGGGTAGCAATCAGCCCCAGCATTTT
15	TRBV27	TRBJ2-7	.	.	CASRNSGPSSYEQYF	TGTGCCAGCAGAAATAGCGGACCTAGCTCCTACGAGCAGTACTTC
13	TRBV5-6	TRBJ1-1	.	.	CASSLEAFGKAFF	TGTGCCAGCAGCTTGGAGGCATTCGGAAAAGCTTTCTTT
13	TRBV7-6	TRBJ2-1	TRBD2	.	CASRGLADNEQFF	TGTGCCAGCAGAGGACTAGCGGACAATGAGCAGTTCTTC
14	TRBV27	TRBJ2-1	.	.	CASRAGTPNNEQFF	TGTGCCAGCAGAGCCGGGACCCCTAACAATGAGCAGTTCTTC
12	TRBV5-1	TRBJ1-3	.	.	CASSLVGREFDF	TGCGCCAGCAGCTTGGTGGGCAGGGAGTTTGATTTT
14	TRBV2	TRBJ2-1	TRBD2	.	CASSVTSGYNEQFF	TGTGCCAGCAGTGTGACTAGCGGCTACAATGAGCAGTTCTTC
17	TRBV7-3	TRBJ1-1	TRBD1	.	CASSLRDRGLGNTEAFF	TGTGCCAGCAGCTTGAGGGACAGGGGGCTCGGGAACACTGAAGCTTTCTTT
14	TRBV7-9	TRBJ2-5	.	once	CASSLVVSGETQYF	TGTGCCAGCAGCTTAGTTGTAAGTGGAGAGACCCAGTACTTC
16	TRBV7-7	TRBJ2-1	TRBD1	.	CASSLALTGPYNEQFF	TGTGCTAGCAGCTTAGCATTGACAGGGCCATACAATGAGCAGTTCTTC
15	TRBV18	TRBJ1-2	.	once	CASSPPRGLGYGYTF	TGTGCCAGCTCACCACCCCGGGGGCTAGGCTATGGCTACACCTTC
12	TRBV4-3	TRBJ1-1	TRBD1	once	CASSRQGTEAFF	TGCGCCAGCAGCAGACAGGGCACTGAAGCTTTCTTT
15	TRBV2	TRBJ2-3	.	once	CAILVGAKEGDTQYF	TGTGCCATCCTCGTGGGGGCGAAAGAGGGAGATACGCAGTATTTT
14	TRBV2	TRBJ2-1	.	.	CASSEALRGNEQFF	TGTGCCAGCAGTGAAGCGCTTCGAGGGAATGAGCAGTTCTTC
14	TRBV28	TRBJ2-1	.	.	CASSPPTGDNEQFF	TGTGCCAGCAGTCCCCCAACGGGGGACAATGAGCAGTTCTTC
17	TRBV7-9	TRBJ1-6	TRBD1	.	CASSSKQGSSYNSPLHF	TGTGCCAGCAGCTCCAAACAGGGGAGCTCCTATAATTCACCCCTCCACTTT
15	TRBV4-3	TRBJ1-2	TRBD1	.	CASSHWDRGLRGYTF	TGCGCCAGCAGCCACTGGGACAGGGGTCTTCGTGGCTACACCTTC
13	TRBV4-1	TRBJ2-1	TRBD1	once	CASGDRAHNEQFF	TGCGCCAGCGGGGACAGGGCTCACAATGAGCAGTTCTTC
17	TRBV7-2	TRBJ2-1	TRBD2	.	CASSLTTSGDSYNEQFF	TGTGCCAGCAGCTTAACGACTAGCGGGGACTCCTACAATGAGCAGTTCTTC
11	TRBV11-2	TRBJ1-4	.	.	CASSATVRLFF	TGTGCCAGCAGCGCCACAGTACGACTGTTTTTT
15	TRBV15	TRBJ2-3	.	.	CATSTNRISTDTQYF	TGTGCCACCAGCACCAATAGAATTAGCACAGATACGCAGTATTTT
14	TRBV4-1	TRBJ2-7	TRBD1	.	CASSQGQGTYEQYF	TGCGCCAGCAGCCAAGGACAGGGCACATACGAGCAGTACTTC
15	TRBV4-3	TRBJ1-5	TRBD1	.	CASSQDRGSNQPQHF	TGCGCCAGCAGCCAGGACAGGGGAAGCAATCAGCCCCAGCATTTT
14	TRBV10-3	TRBJ1-2	.	few	CAISESETNYGYTF	TGTGCCATCAGTGAGTCGGAGACTAACTATGGCTACACCTTC
20	TRBV7-6	TRBJ1-2	.	.	CASSLGGARSALIARYGYTF	TGTGCCAGCAGCTTGGGGGGTGCAAGGTCAGCATTGATAGCTAGGTATGGCTACACCTTC
15	TRBV6-7	TRBJ1-5	.	.	CASSYVQGKHQPQHF	TGTGCCAGCAGTTATGTTCAGGGGAAACATCAGCCCCAGCATTTT
12	TRBV28	TRBJ1-3	.	.	CASTPRDNTIYF	TGTGCCAGCACTCCTAGAGACAACACCATATATTTT
14	TRBV4-1	TRBJ1-2	.	.	CASSPGTDNYGYTF	TGCGCCAGCAGCCCCGGGACGGATAACTATGGCTACACCTTC
15	TRBV15	TRBJ2-3	.	.	CATSRGGPSTDTQYF	TGTGCCACCAGCAGGGGGGGGCCAAGCACAGATACGCAGTATTTT
16	TRBV9	TRBJ2-1	TRBD2	.	CASSSRGSGSFHEQFF	TGTGCCAGCAGCTCTCGAGGTAGCGGGAGTTTCCATGAGCAGTTCTTC
15	TRBV9	TRBJ2-1	.	.	CASSVGGLDYNEQFF	TGTGCCAGCAGCGTAGGGGGCCTAGACTACAATGAGCAGTTCTTC
15	TRBV9	TRBJ1-6	TRBD1	.	CASSWEGGQNSPLHF	TGTGCCAGCAGCTGGGAGGGGGGACAGAATTCACCCCTCCACTTT
13	TRBV29-1	TRBJ2-1	.	.	CSGNRVMGNEQFF	TGCAGCGGTAACAGGGTGATGGGGAATGAGCAGTTCTTC
13	TRBV2	TRBJ2-2	.	.	CASQTGHVGELFF	TGTGCCAGCCAAACTGGACACGTCGGGGAGCTGTTTTTT